This T cell receptor (beta chain) was obtained from a study of a mutant IDH1 vaccine in newly diagnosed glioma. Looking at the study overall: Vaccine administration was initiated 4-6 weeks following radiotherapy alone, or with temozolomide cycles.

The CDR3 totals 13 residues. Germline V gives CDR1 MDHEN, CDR2 SYDVKM. The V end lost 6 bases, the J end lost 5 bases, and 10 bases lay between the germline ends. Time point given: week 5, during vaccination. What each vaccine dose contained was 300 ug of mutant IDH1 20-mer peptide, accompanied by topical imiquimod. Only one count was recorded for this clone. The antigen is undetermined. The data were produced by immunoSEQ multiplex PCR, yet TCRdb's version contains in-frame clones alone and is incomplete. The table shows around 78,000 clones, with roughly 91% occurring only once. Sequenced here: PBMCs, sampled from a glioma patient whose treatment included an IDH1 peptide vaccine. This chain links TRBV28 with TRBJ2-2; TRBD1 is a possible D gene (6 bases). The TCR was taken from a woman in her 50s with glioma. CDR3 sequence: CASSIRGTGELFF. The DNA of the CDR3 is TGTGCCAGCAGCATTAGGGGGACCGGGGAGCTGTTTTTT.